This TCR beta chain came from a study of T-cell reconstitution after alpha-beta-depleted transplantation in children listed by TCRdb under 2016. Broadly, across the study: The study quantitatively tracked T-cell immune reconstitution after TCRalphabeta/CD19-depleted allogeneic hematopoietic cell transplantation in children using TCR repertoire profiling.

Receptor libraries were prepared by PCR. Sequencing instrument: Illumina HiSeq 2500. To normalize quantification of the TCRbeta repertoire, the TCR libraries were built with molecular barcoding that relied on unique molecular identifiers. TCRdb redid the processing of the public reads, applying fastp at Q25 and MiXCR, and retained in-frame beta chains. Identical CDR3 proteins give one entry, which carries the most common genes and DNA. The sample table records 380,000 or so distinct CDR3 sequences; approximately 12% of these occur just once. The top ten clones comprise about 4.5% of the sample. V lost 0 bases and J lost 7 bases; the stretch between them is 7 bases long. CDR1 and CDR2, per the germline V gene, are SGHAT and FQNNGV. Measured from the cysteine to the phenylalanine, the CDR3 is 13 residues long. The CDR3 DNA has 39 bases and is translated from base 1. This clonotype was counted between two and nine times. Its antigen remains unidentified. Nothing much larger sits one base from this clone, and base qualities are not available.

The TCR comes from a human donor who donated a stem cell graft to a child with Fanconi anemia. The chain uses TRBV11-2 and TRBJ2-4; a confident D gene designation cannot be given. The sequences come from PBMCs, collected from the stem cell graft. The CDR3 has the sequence CASSLEWVNIQYF. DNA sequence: TGTGCCAGCAGCTTAGAGTGGGTTAACATTCAGTACTTC.